This entry lists 2 T cell receptor beta chains sequenced from one sample in a study of CD4 T cells in relation to SARS-CoV-2 and coronaviruses. Profiled with immunoSEQ multiplex PCR; TCRdb holds only in-frame clones, not every one. This sample carries roughly 20,000 clones, 76% of them seen once, and the ten largest clones take about 18%. The antigens of these receptors remain unknown. Unexposed donor CD4+ T cells date from about 2010-2019, before the COVID-19 pandemic. CD4+ T cells were isolated from the cells after more than 8 days of culture. The sequenced sample was CD4+ T cells from PBMCs, cultured in vitro. Receptors originate from a human donor in good health.

The chain employs TRBV18 and TRBJ2-1; D tentatively reads TRBD1 or TRBD2 (5 bases each). This CDR3 spans 14 amino acids. Germline V gene data show CDR1 as KGHSH and CDR2 as LQKENI. The V gene lost 2 bases and the J gene lost 5 bases, with 10 bases spanning the gap. The CDR3 loop reads CASSPWDGHNEQFF. DNA of the CDR3: TGTGCCAGCTCACCATGGGACGGACACAATGAGCAGTTCTTC.

The count of this clone is one. The chain recombines TRBV5-6 with TRBJ1-2; 8 bases are shared with TRBD1. From germline, CDR1 is SGHDT and CDR2 YYEEEE. Unmatched junction bases numbered 5, after V lost 4 bases and J lost 3 bases. The length of the CDR3 is 14 residues. As DNA, the CDR3 is TGTGCCAGCAGCCGACCGACAGGGGACTATGGCTACACCTTC. This sequence encodes CASSRPTGDYGYTF.